Detailed here is one T cell receptor (beta chain). Its antigen is undetermined. Carried by the TCR beta cDNA libraries were unique molecular identifiers. The authors obtained roughly 0.5 million cDNA molecules from around 0.96 to 9.9 million T cells. TCRdb re-called the PCR reads through MiXCR, storing one row per CDR3 protein. The repertoire holds 350,000 to 500,000 distinct CDR3 sequences, with about 39% as singletons. The sample is drawn from a study of post-analysis software for immune sequencing data. Background on the study: The patients showed relapsing-remitting, secondary progressive and progressive-relapsing multiple sclerosis courses.

CDR1 and CDR2 (germline): MGHDK, SYGVNS. The V end lost 8 bases, the J end lost 5 bases, and 18 bases lay between the germline ends. This CDR3 contains 14 residues. Whole-study findings and limits: Same-batch preparations were strongly co-clustered by F measure. Patients with multiple sclerosis recorded significantly lower normalized Chao1 diversity than controls, the study found. Controls had lower frequencies than patients of five or six TRBV segments, which included TRBV5-6, TRBV5-1 and TRBV20-1.

The chain uses TRBV25-1 and TRBJ2-5; perhaps TRBD2 as D (7 bases). The source of this sequence is a girl aged 2 to 9 with multiple sclerosis. Material: blood. CDR3 amino acids: CASVDSGGKETQYF. The DNA of the CDR3 is TGTGCCAGCGTGGATTCGGGGGGCAAGGAGACCCAGTACTTC.